The next 28 T cell receptor beta chains were all read from a single sample in a study of blood T cells in healthy people across ages. The authors ran a second PCR of roughly 6 to 12 cycles using a sample-barcoded 5' primer and a J-beta primer mix. Each CDR3 protein gets one entry after TCRdb re-called the 5' RACE reads with MiXCR. The table lists about 780,000 distinct CDR3 sequences, around 24% of them singletons. In addition, the sample was reused for a study of T cells of mothers and their children.

Sequencing was performed on blood. The receptors here all came from a boy between 10 and 17 years old in good health.

This clonotype was recorded a few times. This chain connects TRBV29-1 to TRBJ2-6, with D possibly being TRBD2 (6 bases). The CDR3 has 15 amino acids. The germline V and J ends were trimmed by 6 bases and 0 bases, with 12 bases remaining between them. In germline, CDR1 is SQVTM, CDR2 ANQGSEA. CDR3 coding DNA: TGCAGCGTGGAGGGCGGTTCCTCTGGGGCCAACGTCCTGACTTTC. Amino acid sequence: CSVEGGSSGANVLTF. Supplemented by reference TRBV29-1 and TRBJ2-6, the full variable domain reads SAVISQKPSRDICQRGTSLTIQCQVDSQVTMMFWYRQQPGQSLTLIATANQGSEATYESGFVIDKFPISRPNLTFSTLTVSNMSPEDSSIYLCSVEGGSSGANVLTFGAGSRLTVL.

V usage is TRBV7-2 and J usage is TRBJ2-4, with TRBD2 identical over 14 bases. CDR1 SGHTA and CDR2 FQGNSA come from the germline V gene. The V gene end was trimmed by 0 bases and the J gene end by 6 bases; junction bases not matched to a gene: 4. CDR3 length equals 17 residues. The CDR3 DNA is TGTGCCAGCAGCTTAGCATCCGGGACTAGCGGGGGAAACATTCAGTACTTC. Amino acids: CASSLASGTSGGNIQYF.

This clonotype occurred a few times. This chain uses TRBV15 with TRBJ1-4; D may be TRBD1 (6 bases). Germline loops: CDR1 LNHNV, CDR2 YYDKDF (reference sequence). The V and J ends lost 0 bases and 7 bases respectively, with 12 bases between them. The CDR3 runs to 15 residues. CDR3 nucleotide sequence: TGTGCCACCAGCAGAGAGGGGGGCGCATTTGAAAAACTGTTTTTT. Protein product: CATSREGGAFEKLFF.

This clonotype was seen a handful of times. The chain recombines TRBV20-1 with TRBJ1-3, with 7 bases fitting TRBD1. V trimming: 6 bases; J trimming: 0 bases; junction bases outside the gene matches: 8. CDR1 DFQATT and CDR2 SNEGSKA come from the germline V gene (reference sequence). This CDR3 has 15 residues. The CDR3 protein is CSAPGQLSSGNTIYF. CDR3 bases: TGCAGTGCGCCGGGACAGCTGAGCTCTGGAAACACCATATATTTT.

The table lists this clonotype with a few counts. The chain employs TRBV20-1 and TRBJ2-7; possible D gene TRBD1, 8 bases. This CDR3 contains 15 residues. With 6 bases removed from V and 4 bases from J, the gap between germline ends came to 22 bases. Germline CDR1 is DFQATT and CDR2 is SNEGSKA (reference sequence). In DNA form, the CDR3 reads TGCAGTGCGCTGAACAGGGGGAGGGATGCGTACGAGCAGTACTTC. Its protein product is CSALNRGRDAYEQYF.

The sample holds a few counts of this clonotype. The chain employs TRBV5-1 and TRBJ1-4; D is perhaps TRBD1 (6 bases). V was pared by 4 bases and J by 8 bases, with 15 bases between. Germline CDR1 reads SGHRS; CDR2 reads YFSETQ. The CDR3 is 14 amino acids. This CDR3 is CASSPRGAEEKLFF. In nucleotides, the CDR3 is TGCGCCAGCAGCCCTAGGGGGGCCGAAGAAAAACTGTTTTTT.

This clonotype showed up many times. In DNA form, the CDR3 reads TGCGCCAGCAGATCGGGACAGGGGAATTGGGACGAGCAGTACTTC. Translated: CASRSGQGNWDEQYF. The chain couples TRBV5-1 to TRBJ2-7; 10 nucleotides align to TRBD1. The V segment lost 5 bases and the J segment 5 bases; nucleotides outside the gene matches: 10. The CDR3 length is 15 residues. Germline CDR1 and CDR2: SGHRS and YFSETQ.

This chain links TRBV3-1 with TRBJ2-1; 9 bases are a match to TRBD2. Germline assignment: CDR1 LGHDT and CDR2 YNNKEL (reference sequence). Trimming removed 1 base from V and 3 bases from J; junction bases left unmatched: 4. CDR3 size: 16 residues. The CDR3 loop is CASSQGISGGYNEQFF. In nucleotides, the CDR3 is TGTGCCAGCAGCCAAGGGATTAGCGGGGGCTACAATGAGCAGTTCTTC.

The J gene is TRBJ1-1, the V gene TRBV30, with D unresolved. The V end lost 0 bases, the J end lost 0 bases, and 8 bases lay between the germline ends. This CDR3 region has 14 residues. Germline lookup yields CDR1 GTSNPN and CDR2 SVGIG (reference sequence). The CDR3 DNA follows: TGTGCCTGGAGTGTAGGTTGGATGAACACTGAAGCTTTCTTT. Protein product: CAWSVGWMNTEAFF.

This clonotype was observed a few times. One end of the junction is discordant with germline, which a read error may explain. The chain joins TRBV5-1 to TRBJ2-6; possible D gene TRBD1, 5 bases. This CDR3 comprises 16 residues. CDR1 and CDR2 from the germline V gene are SGHRS and YFSETQ. In DNA, the CDR3 is TGCGCCAGCAGCCCAACATCAAACTCTGGGGCCAACGTCCTGGCTTTC. Protein product: CASSPTSNSGANVLAF.

The chain uses TRBV25-1 and TRBJ1-1; the D gene is possibly TRBD1 (6 bases). The V gene lost 4 bases and the J gene lost 2 bases, with 11 bases spanning the gap. The germline V gene has CDR1 MGHDK and CDR2 SYGVNS. The CDR3 contains 14 residues. The CDR3 loop reads CASSAAGVNTEAFF. Here the CDR3 DNA reads TGTGCCAGCAGTGCTGCAGGGGTAAACACTGAAGCTTTCTTT.

This clonotype came up many times. The chain employs TRBV6-6 and TRBJ1-5; the D gene is possibly TRBD1 (6 bases). This CDR3 is 13 amino acids long. V dropped 8 bases and J dropped 3 bases, with 11 bases sitting between them. Germline lookup yields CDR1 MNHNY and CDR2 SVGAGI (reference sequence). The CDR3 spells CASGRGSNQPQHF. The CDR3 DNA reads as TGTGCCAGCGGCAGGGGTTCCAATCAGCCCCAGCATTTT.

This clonotype has more than one count but fewer than ten. The V and J genes are TRBV5-6 and TRBJ1-1, with D maybe TRBD1 (6 bases). Germline CDR1 reads SGHDT; CDR2 reads YYEEEE. This CDR3 comprises 15 residues. Trimming pared 0 bases from V and 3 bases from J, leaving 12 bases between. The CDR3 loop is CASSLGGQQYTEAFF. The CDR3 nucleotides read TGTGCCAGCAGCTTGGGTGGACAGCAGTACACTGAAGCTTTCTTT.

This clonotype was observed a handful of times. The chain carries TRBV15 and TRBJ2-4, with D perhaps matching TRBD2 (7 bases). Germline V CDR1 and CDR2: LNHNV, YYDKDF (reference sequence). Trimming stripped 4 bases from V and 2 bases from J, with 27 bases between. The length of the CDR3 is 20 residues. CDR3 in DNA: TGTGCCACCAGCAAACCCCCAAGGCGGGCGGGGGCGCTTTCCAAAAACATTCAGTACTTC. This translates into CATSKPPRRAGALSKNIQYF.

The rearrangement joins TRBV28 to TRBJ2-7; 7 bases line up with TRBD1. Germline loops: CDR1 MDHEN, CDR2 SYDVKM. Germline trimming cut 4 bases from V and 2 bases from J; bases unmatched to any gene: 11. This CDR3 is 16 amino acids long. CDR3 nucleotide sequence: TGTGCCAGCAGTTCCCACCTGGGACAGAAACCCTACGAGCAGTACTTC. This sequence encodes CASSSHLGQKPYEQYF.

This clonotype was picked up a small number of times. The chain employs TRBV12-3 or TRBV12-4 and TRBJ2-3, with TRBD2 matching over 10 bases. The CDR3 has 14 residues. The V segment lost 5 bases and the J segment 2 bases; nucleotides outside the gene matches: 1. In DNA, the CDR3 is TGTGCCAGCAGTGGGACTAGCGACACAGATACGCAGTATTTT. This codes for CASSGTSDTDTQYF.

The rearrangement links TRBV6-2 or TRBV6-3 to TRBJ2-5; D assignment may be TRBD1 or TRBD2 (5 bases each). Germline CDR1 is MNHEY and CDR2 is SVGEGT. V lost 2 bases and J lost 1, with 17 bases in between. The CDR3 loop spans 17 amino acids. CDR3 loop: CASSYPSSGTLQETQYF. In DNA form, the CDR3 reads TGTGCCAGCAGTTACCCTTCTTCCGGGACCCTCCAAGAGACCCAGTACTTC.

The chain is built from TRBV30 and TRBJ1-4, with D possibly matching TRBD1 (6 bases). The CDR3 is made up of 14 amino acids. The germline V and J ends were trimmed by 1 base and 2 bases, with 8 bases remaining between them. Germline assignment: CDR1 GTSNPN and CDR2 SVGIG (reference sequence). The CDR3 nucleotides are TGTGCCTGGAGTGAGGGGGTGACTAATGAAAAACTGTTTTTT. This translates into CAWSEGVTNEKLFF. Looking up the rest from reference TRBV30 and TRBJ1-4 gives the full variable domain: SQTIHQWPATLVQPVGSPLSLECTVEGTSNPNLYWYRQAAGRGLQLLFYSVGIGQISSEVPQNLSASRPQDRQFILSSKKLLLSDSGFYLCAWSEGVTNEKLFFGSGTQLSVL.

This clonotype was observed a few times. The gene calls are TRBV20-1 and TRBJ2-5, with D maybe TRBD2 (6 bases). Germline V gene data show CDR1 as DFQATT and CDR2 as SNEGSKA (reference sequence). V gave up 7 bases and J gave up 1 base, with 19 bases separating them. There are 15 residues in the CDR3. Written as DNA, the CDR3 is TGCAGTGTCGTGTCAGTAGCGGACACCCAAGAGACCCAGTACTTC. Translating it yields CSVVSVADTQETQYF.

The J gene is TRBJ2-7, the V gene TRBV9, with 9 bases aligning to TRBD1. V trimming: 10 bases; J trimming: 6 bases; junction bases outside the gene matches: 14. The CDR3 sequence is 14 residues long. Germline V gives CDR1 SGDLS, CDR2 YYNGEE. Written as DNA, the CDR3 is TGTGCCGGCTCACGGGCGGGGACAGGGACCGAGCAGTACTTC. Protein product: CAGSRAGTGTEQYF.

In this sample, this clonotype turned up a few times. This sequence joins TRBV6-5 and TRBJ2-7, with 7 nucleotides matching TRBD2. V trimming: 8 bases; J trimming: 3 bases; junction bases outside the gene matches: 4. Germline V CDR1 and CDR2: MNHEY, SVGAGI. This CDR3 has 12 amino acids. CDR3 in DNA: TGTGCCAGCGGCGGGAGCCTCTACGAGCAGTACGTC. Residues: CASGGSLYEQYV.

This clonotype was observed a few times. The chain couples TRBV12-3 or TRBV12-4 to TRBJ1-3; the D gene is possibly TRBD1 (5 bases). This CDR3 is 15 amino acids long. V lost 7 bases and J lost 5, with 18 bases in between. CDR3 residues: CASIKAGGRRNTIYF. CDR3 bases: TGTGCCAGCATCAAAGCCGGGGGTCGAAGAAACACCATATATTTT.

In its sample, this clonotype was seen a few times. The V call is TRBV28, the J call TRBJ2-5, with 13 bases that match TRBD2. The CDR3 runs to 16 residues. V lost 4 bases and J lost 3; bases outside the gene matches: 5. The germline V gene has CDR1 MDHEN and CDR2 SYDVKM. As DNA, the CDR3 is TGTGCCAGCAGTTCTTCCGGGACTAGCGGGGAAGAGACCCAGTACTTC. Translation gives CASSSSGTSGEETQYF.

The chain has TRBV15 and TRBJ1-6; possible D gene TRBD1, 6 bases. Per germline, CDR1 LNHNV and CDR2 YYDKDF (reference sequence). The CDR3 length is 14 residues. The V gene lost 9 bases and the J gene lost 2 bases, with 11 bases spanning the gap. In DNA, the CDR3 is TGTGCCACGAACGGGGGCACCTATAATTCACCCCTCCACTTT. Translating gives CATNGGTYNSPLHF.

The chain carries TRBV29-1 and TRBJ1-1, with D unclear. There are 13 residues in the CDR3. Germline CDR1 SQVTM, CDR2 ANQGSEA. The V end was cut by 4 bases, the J end by 8 bases, with 17 bases between. The CDR3 spells CSVVGLVSLEAFF. The CDR3 bases are TGCAGCGTTGTAGGTCTGGTTTCCCTAGAAGCTTTCTTT.

V gene TRBV12-3 or TRBV12-4 combines with J gene TRBJ2-3; TRBD2 agrees at 12 bases. CDR3 size: 16 residues. V shed 3 bases, J shed 5 bases, and the junction held 6 bases outside the gene matches. CDR3 coding DNA: TGTGCCAGCAGTTTGATAACTAGCGGGGGGCGAGATACGCAGTATTTT. Amino acid sequence: CASSLITSGGRDTQYF.

This clonotype occurred a few times. The genes are TRBV18 and TRBJ2-4, with a weak D call TRBD1 (5 bases). With 0 bases removed from V and 0 bases from J, the gap between germline ends came to 9 bases. This CDR3 spans 16 amino acids. The germline V gene has CDR1 KGHSH and CDR2 LQKENI. As DNA, the CDR3 is TGTGCCAGCTCACCACCGAAAACAGGAGCCAAAAACATTCAGTACTTC. Translating gives CASSPPKTGAKNIQYF. The full variable domain, its missing parts supplied by reference TRBV18 and TRBJ2-4, is NAGVMQNPRHLVRRRGQEARLRCSPMKGHSHVYWYRQLPEEGLKFMVYLQKENIIDESGMPKERFSAEFPKEGPSILRIQQVVRGDSAAYFCASSPPKTGAKNIQYFGAGTRLSVL.

The chain joins TRBV25-1 to TRBJ1-2, with a tentative D call TRBD1 (5 bases). Germline V gene lookup returns CDR1 MGHDK and CDR2 SYGVNS. V lost 10 bases and J lost 2, with 20 bases in between. The CDR3 length is 15 residues. CDR3 sequence: CATTKKGWGNYGYTF. CDR3 in DNA: TGTGCCACTACAAAGAAGGGTTGGGGGAACTATGGCTACACCTTC.